A selection of T cell receptor beta chains follows, all from one sample in a study of T cell repertoires in ileal Crohn's disease. Sequencing used immunoSEQ multiplex PCR; TCRdb keeps in-frame clones, though not all of them. The sample holds 13,000 to 15,000 clones; less than 85% are singletons and the top ten take about 15%. Sequenced input: ileal tissue. The source of these receptors is an adult with Crohn's disease. CDR3s include the opening cysteine and the closing phenylalanine or tryptophan. D genes are given only for firm matches.

V gene	J gene	D gene	CDR3 DNA	CDR3 protein
TRBV5-1	TRBJ2-1	TRBD2	TGCGCCAGCAGCTTCAAACTAGCGGGGAACAATGAGCAGTTCTTC	CASSFKLAGNNEQFF
TRBV5-6	TRBJ2-2	TRBD2	TGTGCCAGCAGCTTGTTACTAGCGGGCCTAACCGGGGAGCTGTTTTTT	CASSLLLAGLTGELFF
TRBV5-1	TRBJ1-4	.	TGCGCCAGCAATTCGGGGTTGGAAGAAAAACTGTTTTTT	CASNSGLEEKLFF
TRBV6-1	TRBJ1-3	.	TGTGCCAGCAGTGAATTAGCGCGGAGTGGAAACACCATATATTTT	CASSELARSGNTIYF
TRBV6-5	TRBJ1-2	.	TGTGCCAGCAGTTACTCCGGGGGGCGCGTAAGTGGCTACACCTTC	CASSYSGGRVSGYTF
TRBV6-1	TRBJ1-1	.	TGTGCCGAAAGCGGGGGGGCCGGGGACACTGAAGCTTTCTTT	CAESGGAGDTEAFF
TRBV19	TRBJ1-2	.	TGTGCCAGTATAGGGGTCGGCAGGGAGGGCCTCTACTATGGCTACACCTTC	CASIGVGREGLYYGYTF
TRBV7-9	TRBJ2-3	TRBD1	TGTGCCAGCAGGGGGACAGGGAATAGGAGGACAGATACGCAGTATTTT	CASRGTGNRRTDTQYF
TRBV5-1	TRBJ2-7	TRBD1	TGCGCCAGCAGCTCGACAGGGGTAGCAGCCTACGAGCAGTACTTC	CASSSTGVAAYEQYF
TRBV2	TRBJ1-1	TRBD1	TGTGCCAGCAGTGCTCAGGGGGGTGGCACTGAAGCTTTCTTT	CASSAQGGGTEAFF